Shown below are 22 T cell receptor beta chains from a single sample sequenced in a study of CD8+CD57+ T cells in acquired aplastic anemia. The template for TCR beta VDJ and CDR3 sequence profiling was genomic DNA. MiXCR was run by TCRdb on the reads, yielding one entry per CDR3 protein. The profile covers 120,000 or so distinct CDR3 sequences, with approximately 50% appearing a single time and about 29% taken by the ten largest. Previously, flow cytometry had revealed CD8+CD57+ cell expansion in the patients chosen for sequencing. The sample was sorted CD4+, CD8+, or CD8+CD57+ T cells (not recorded which) from PBMCs. These receptors were taken from a human donor with aplastic anemia.

The chain combines TRBV7-3 with TRBJ2-3; 10 bases are shared with TRBD2. Trimming removed 5 bases from V and 4 bases from J; junction bases left unmatched: 3. Germline CDR1 and CDR2: SGHTA and FQGTGA. The CDR3 contains 14 residues. This chain's CDR3 is CASSPSGSADTQYF. The CDR3 DNA follows: TGTGCCAGCAGCCCTAGCGGGAGCGCAGATACGCAGTATTTT.

This clonotype was counted many times. CDR3 sequence reads: CATSEVGRGYEQYF. The CDR3 nucleotides are TGTGCCACCAGCGAAGTGGGCAGGGGCTACGAGCAGTACTTC. The chain combines TRBV15 with TRBJ2-7; tentatively, D is TRBD1 (6 bases). The CDR3 extends over 14 amino acids. The V and J ends lost 5 bases and 3 bases respectively, with 14 bases between them. Germline CDR1 reads LNHNV; CDR2 reads YYDKDF (reference sequence).

This clonotype was counted at least ten times. The V call is TRBV6-2 or TRBV6-3, the J call TRBJ1-1, with D hard to call. The CDR3 consists of 14 residues. Germline CDR1 MNHEY, CDR2 SVGEGT. With 7 bases removed from V and 6 bases from J, the gap between germline ends came to 18 bases. The DNA of the CDR3 is TGTGCCAGCACCCCCCCGTACCGAACCTCTGAAGCTTTCTTT. Protein: CASTPPYRTSEAFF.

Comment on this clonotype: This may arise from a read error, as a much more abundant clone is one base away. Here the CDR3 omits its conserved ending phenylalanine or tryptophan, so a read error is the likely source. V is TRBV10-3 and J is TRBJ2-7; no clear D gene. The CDR3 is made up of 12 amino acids. CDR1 is ENHRY and CDR2 is SYGVKD in the germline V gene. Trimming removed 10 bases at V and 3 bases at J, with 13 bases between. Written as DNA, the CDR3 is TGTGCCAGCAGCTCAGTAGTCTACGAGCAGTACCTC. Its translation is CASSSVVYEQYL.

V usage is TRBV20-1 and J usage is TRBJ2-7; TRBD1 matches 10 bases. Germline CDR1 is DFQATT and CDR2 is SNEGSKA (reference sequence). The CDR3 spans 15 residues. V was pared by 4 bases and J by 3 bases, with 9 bases of the junction left unmatched. In DNA form, the CDR3 reads TGCAGTGCTACCCGGGACAGGGGTTTGAGCTACGAGCAGTACTTC. Its translation: CSATRDRGLSYEQYF.

A few counts support this clonotype. The chain combines TRBV24-1 with TRBJ1-6; tentative D call: TRBD1 (5 bases). The CDR3 loop spans 14 amino acids. V shed 2 bases and J shed 10 bases, with 11 bases lying between them. The germline V gene has CDR1 KGHDR and CDR2 SFDVKD. The CDR3 DNA reads as TGTGCCACCAGTGATTCTCGGACACTCTCACCCCTCCACTTT. Its protein is CATSDSRTLSPLHF.

This clonotype was detected many times. This chain uses TRBV9 with TRBJ2-7; 12 bases are shared with TRBD2. V lost 4 bases and J lost 5; bases outside the gene matches: 7. The germline gives CDR1 SGDLS, CDR2 YYNGEE. This CDR3 is 15 amino acids long. CDR3 sequence reads: CASSPLAGGLNEQYF. CDR3 coding DNA: TGTGCCAGCAGCCCCCTAGCGGGAGGGCTCAACGAGCAGTACTTC.

The genes are TRBV7-8 and TRBJ2-7; D not resolved. Germline V gene lookup returns CDR1 SGHVS and CDR2 FQNEAQ. This CDR3 region has 13 residues. Trimming took off 1 base at V and 0 bases at J, with 4 bases between the two ends. DNA for the CDR3: TGTGCCAGCAGCTTAGTGGCCTCCTACGAGCAGTACTTC. Encoded protein: CASSLVASYEQYF.

The V and J genes are TRBV20-1 and TRBJ1-2, with TRBD1 as a possible D gene (5 bases). The V end lost 1 base, the J end lost 2 bases, and 5 bases lay between the germline ends. The germline gives CDR1 DFQATT, CDR2 SNEGSKA (reference sequence). The CDR3 length is 12 residues. CDR3 nucleotides: TGCAGTGCTAGAGCAGGGAACTATGGCTACACCTTC. As protein: CSARAGNYGYTF.

This clonotype turned up a few times. This chain uses TRBV10-3 with TRBJ2-1; no definite D call. Trimming removed 5 bases at V and 6 bases at J, with 5 bases between. CDR3 size: 11 residues. Germline assignment: CDR1 ENHRY and CDR2 SYGVKD. This chain's CDR3 is CAISKGNEQFF. CDR3 sequence (DNA): TGTGCCATCAGTAAGGGCAATGAGCAGTTCTTC.

The V call is TRBV9, the J call TRBJ1-1; 7 positions agree with TRBD1. Germline CDR1 and CDR2: SGDLS and YYNGEE. The V and J ends lost 0 bases and 3 bases, in that order; junction bases with no gene match: 2. The CDR3 covers 14 residues. Here the CDR3 reads CASSVEGAHTEAFF. In DNA, the CDR3 is TGTGCCAGCAGCGTAGAGGGGGCACACACTGAAGCTTTCTTT.

The J gene is TRBJ1-2, the V gene TRBV9; unclear D gene. V lost 0 bases, J lost 4 bases, and 7 bases lay in between. Germline-derived CDR1 and CDR2 are SGDLS and YYNGEE. This CDR3 contains 13 residues. The CDR3 is CASSVEASYGYTF. The CDR3 DNA reads as TGTGCCAGCAGCGTAGAGGCCAGCTATGGCTACACCTTC.

This clonotype was observed a few times. The V gene is TRBV2, the J gene TRBJ1-5, with D perhaps matching TRBD1 (6 bases). V was cut by 5 bases and J by 3 bases, with 20 bases left in between. CDR1 is SNHLY and CDR2 is FYNNEI in the germline V gene. This CDR3 spans 17 amino acids. This CDR3 is CASSQRTVLGANQPQHF. The CDR3 nucleotides are TGTGCCAGCAGTCAAAGGACAGTGTTGGGAGCCAATCAGCCCCAGCATTTT. Together with reference TRBV2 and TRBJ1-5, the CDR3 gives the full variable domain: EPEVTQTPSHQVTQMGQEVILRCVPISNHLYFYWYRQILGQKVEFLVSFYNNEISEKSEIFDDQFSVERPDGSNFTLKIRSTKLEDSAMYFCASSQRTVLGANQPQHFGDGTRLSIL.

About this clonotype: Its ends do not fully match the called genes, so a read error is possible. The V call is TRBV15, the J call TRBJ1-4, with 10 bases lining up with TRBD1. The CDR3 is made up of 17 amino acids. The germline gives CDR1 LNHNV, CDR2 YYDKDF (reference sequence). CDR3 coding DNA: TGTGCCACCGGATCCACGCGGACAGGGGGGCGAACTGAAGAACTGTTTTTT. Its protein is CATGSTRTGGRTEELFF.

This chain links TRBV12-3 or TRBV12-4 with TRBJ1-5; 7 bases line up with TRBD1. J lost 1 base, V lost 6 bases, and 3 bases had no gene match. The CDR3 consists of 14 residues. CDR3 sequence (DNA): TGTGCCAGCAGCCAGACAGGGAGCAATCAGCCCCAGCATTTT. Its translation: CASSQTGSNQPQHF.

This clonotype was counted only a few times. The chain is built from TRBV10-1 and TRBJ2-5; 7 nucleotides line up with TRBD2. CDR1 WNHNN and CDR2 SYGVQD come from the germline V gene (reference sequence). The CDR3 is 14 amino acids. J gave up 7 bases and V 3 bases, and 8 bases lay outside the gene matches. CDR3 residues: CASSDLTSRGTQYF. The CDR3 nucleotides read TGCGCCAGCAGTGACCTGACTAGCCGTGGGACCCAGTACTTC.

The V call is TRBV20-1, the J call TRBJ1-1; possible D gene TRBD1, 6 bases. Germline values: CDR1 DFQATT, CDR2 SNEGSKA (reference sequence). This CDR3 contains 12 residues. V gave up 6 bases and J gave up 4 bases, with 12 bases separating them. The CDR3 loop is CSANRVPTEAFF. The CDR3 DNA follows: TGCAGTGCAAACAGGGTCCCCACTGAAGCTTTCTTT.

The rearrangement uses TRBV7-6 and TRBJ2-1; 9 positions match TRBD1. CDR1 and CDR2 (germline): SGHVS, FNYEAQ. Trimming cost V 5 bases and J 6 bases; bases outside gene matches: 8. The CDR3 has 15 residues. CDR3 coding DNA: TGTGCCAGCAGCAGGGGACAGGGAGTGATCAATGAGCAGTTCTTC. Translating gives CASSRGQGVINEQFF.

This chain uses TRBV5-1 with TRBJ2-7; D possibly corresponds to TRBD1 (5 bases). The germline gives CDR1 SGHRS, CDR2 YFSETQ. Trimming removed 0 bases from V and 7 bases from J, with 5 bases in between. The CDR3 extends over 11 amino acids. This CDR3 is CASSLGTEQYF. CDR3 coding DNA: TGCGCCAGCAGCTTGGGGACAGAGCAGTACTTC.

This clonotype has just a few counts. The gene calls are TRBV24-1 and TRBJ2-5, with 8 bases identical to TRBD1. V lost 9 bases and J lost 5; bases outside the gene matches: 1. Germline lookup yields CDR1 KGHDR and CDR2 SFDVKD. This CDR3 comprises 11 residues. CDR3 sequence: CATGQGETQYF. CDR3 coding DNA: TGTGCCACCGGACAGGGTGAGACCCAGTACTTC.

This clonotype has just a few counts. The gene calls are TRBV7-2 and TRBJ2-5; no clear D. The CDR3 has 13 amino acids. Germline CDR1 and CDR2: SGHTA and FQGNSA. V dropped 1 base and J dropped 4 bases, with 7 bases sitting between them. The CDR3 DNA reads TGTGCCAGCAGCTTAGTTCGGTCAGAGACCCAGTACTTC. Protein: CASSLVRSETQYF.

This clonotype was seen once. CDR3 DNA sequence: TGTGCCAGCAGTTCCTCGGGACAGCTTTATGGCTACACCTTC. This codes for CASSSSGQLYGYTF. V usage is TRBV28 and J usage is TRBJ1-2, with 7 bases fitting TRBD1. The CDR3 totals 14 residues. CDR1 and CDR2 from the germline V gene are MDHEN and SYDVKM. V shed 4 bases and J 5 bases; nucleotides not matched to a gene: 7.